The sequence of this T cell receptor beta chain was determined in a study of T-cell reconstitution after alpha-beta-depleted transplantation in children (TCRdb year 2016). Context from the whole study: Using TCR repertoire profiling, the study followed T-cell immune reconstitution in a quantitative way in children after TCRalphabeta/CD19-depleted allogeneic hematopoietic cell transplantation.

Preparation of the library involved PCR. The sequencer was an Illumina HiSeq 2500. TCR libraries were prepared with molecular barcoding, using unique molecular identifiers to normalize TCRbeta repertoire quantification. TCRdb's own reprocessing of the public reads used fastp at Q25 and MiXCR and kept productive beta chains. Rows are combined by CDR3 protein, so each entry shows the most common genes and DNA. Counted in this sample were some 840,000 distinct CDR3 sequences; roughly 15% of them appeared once. Just under 5% of the sample rests with the top ten. Overall study outcomes, separate from this receptor: In some patients, high TCRbeta diversity at day 60 was attributed to recipient T cells and intrathymic progenitors that had survived conditioning. About two months after transplant, the apparently early recovery of alphabetaT-cell counts reportedly depended on just several hundred clones that had expanded rapidly and came from non-depleted graft cells. Hyperexpanded clone frequencies declined over subsequent months; after one year, T-cell counts and TCRbeta diversity were mostly attributed to newly produced T cells.

The treatment or condition tag for this specimen amounts to: allogeneic hematopoietic cell transplantation with graft depleted of TCRalphabeta T cells and CD19 B cells. TCRalphabeta/CD19-depleted allogeneic hematopoietic cell grafts were given to the transplant recipients, all of whom were children. The cysteine opens and the phenylalanine closes a CDR3 of 14 amino acids. Just the 42-base CDR3 DNA is kept, in frame starting at base 1. V loses 1 base of germline sequence and J loses 1 base, and the interval between the two ends is 8 bases. To note about this clonotype: This receptor's antigen is unknown. The record has no base qualities; no much larger clone is one base away.

The chain uses TRBV12-3 or TRBV12-4 and TRBJ2-7; the D gene is not confidently resolved. This sequence originates from a male patient younger than 18 who had a stem cell transplant for acute lymphoblastic leukemia, so the T cells may come from the graft donor. The input for sequencing was PBMCs, mostly from graft donor cells, taken 360 days after TCRalphabeta/CD19-depleted stem cell transplant. Here the CDR3 is given as CASSLGYRSYEQYF. In nucleotide form, the sequence is TGTGCCAGCAGTTTAGGTTACAGATCCTACGAGCAGTACTTC.